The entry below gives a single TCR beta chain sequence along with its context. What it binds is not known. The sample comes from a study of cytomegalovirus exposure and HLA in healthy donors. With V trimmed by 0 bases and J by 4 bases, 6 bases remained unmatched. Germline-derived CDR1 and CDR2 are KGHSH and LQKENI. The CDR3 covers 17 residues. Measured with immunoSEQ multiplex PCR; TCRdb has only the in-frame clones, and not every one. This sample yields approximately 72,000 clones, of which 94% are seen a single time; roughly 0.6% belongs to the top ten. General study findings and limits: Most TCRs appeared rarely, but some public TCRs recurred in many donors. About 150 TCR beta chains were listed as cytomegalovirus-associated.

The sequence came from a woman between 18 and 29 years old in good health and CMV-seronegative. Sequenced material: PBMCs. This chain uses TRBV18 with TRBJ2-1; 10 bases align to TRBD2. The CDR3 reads CASSPPSSGGVYNEQFF. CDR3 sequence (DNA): TGTGCCAGCTCACCACCCTCTAGCGGGGGTGTATACAATGAGCAGTTCTTC. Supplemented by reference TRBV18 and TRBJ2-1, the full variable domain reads NAGVMQNPRHLVRRRGQEARLRCSPMKGHSHVYWYRQLPEEGLKFMVYLQKENIIDESGMPKERFSAEFPKEGPSILRIQQVVRGDSAAYFCASSPPSSGGVYNEQFFGPGTRLTVL.